These 9 T cell receptor beta chains were sequenced from one sample in a study of CD4 and CD8 cells across lung adenocarcinoma regions. TCRdb re-called the PCR reads through MiXCR, storing one row per CDR3 protein. This table has several thousand distinct CDR3 sequences, around 53% appearing once. Sequencing was performed on CD8+ T cells from the center of a lung tumor. The receptors stem from a male donor with lung adenocarcinoma. The CD4 and CD8 labels of this study may be unreliable.

The chain links TRBV7-2 to TRBJ2-1; the D gene is possibly TRBD2 (6 bases). The DNA end is a closer match to TRBJ2-7, so the J assignment may be wrong. The CDR3 contains 17 residues. Germline CDR1 reads SGHTA; CDR2 reads FQGNSA. CDR3 coding DNA: TGTGCCAGCAGCTCTATGAGCGACGGGAGCCCCGCCTACGAGCAGTACTTC. This sequence encodes CASSSMSDGSPAYEQYF.

This clonotype was counted at least ten times. The CDR3 loop reads CASRRLPGLAGEEQFF. In DNA, the CDR3 is TGTGCCAGTCGCCGACTTCCGGGACTAGCGGGGGAGGAGCAGTTCTTC. The chain uses TRBV7-8 and TRBJ2-1, with 14 bases matching TRBD2. Trimming took 9 bases from V and 10 from J; bases not matched to a gene: 14. CDR1 SGHVS and CDR2 FQNEAQ come from the germline V gene. The CDR3 spans 16 residues.

This clonotype came up once. The gene calls are TRBV10-1 and TRBJ2-1; TRBD2 matches at 8 bases. Germline CDR1 and CDR2: WNHNN and SYGVQD (reference sequence). The CDR3 loop spans 14 amino acids. The V gene end was trimmed by 4 bases and the J gene end by 5 bases; junction bases not matched to a gene: 4. This CDR3 reads CASSAAGVNNEQFF. The CDR3 region has the DNA TGCGCCAGCAGTGCAGCGGGAGTAAACAATGAGCAGTTCTTC.

To note about this clonotype: One junction end does not reproduce the germline sequence, and a read error may be involved. V is TRBV14 and J is TRBJ2-3; D tentatively reads TRBD1 or TRBD2 (5 bases each). The CDR3 loop spans 14 amino acids. The germline gives CDR1 SGHDN, CDR2 FVKESK. CDR3 sequence reads: CAGTGLGAKDTQYF. The CDR3 DNA reads as TGTGCCGGCACGGGGCTAGGCGCCAAAGATACGCAGTATTTC.

This sequence joins TRBV6-1 and TRBJ2-5, with 13 bases that match TRBD2. Trimming took 7 bases from V and 4 from J; bases not matched to a gene: 6. Germline values: CDR1 MNHNS, CDR2 SASEGT. This CDR3 has 15 residues. CDR3 region: CASTPGLAGRETQYF. CDR3 coding DNA: TGTGCCAGCACCCCGGGACTAGCGGGACGAGAGACCCAGTACTTC.

The V call is TRBV28, the J call TRBJ2-1, with 7 bases lining up with TRBD2. The CDR3 consists of 15 residues. The germline gives CDR1 MDHEN, CDR2 SYDVKM. V shed 5 bases and J 5 bases; nucleotides not matched to a gene: 9. The CDR3 DNA sequence: TGTGCCAGCAGTCTCCTAGCGGAGGCCCACAATGAGCAGTTCTTC. Translation gives CASSLLAEAHNEQFF.

This clonotype turned up a few times. The chain couples TRBV6-1 to TRBJ1-2; D call uncertain. The V gene lost 5 bases and the J gene lost 8 bases, with 15 bases spanning the gap. CDR3 size: 13 residues. The germline V gene encodes CDR1 MNHNS and CDR2 SASEGT. CDR3 region: CASSPATFGGYTF. CDR3 DNA: TGTGCCAGCAGTCCGGCCACCTTCGGGGGCTACACCTTC.

For this clonotype: This clone may be a read error of a much larger clone one base away. The chain has TRBV10-2 and TRBJ2-4, with TRBD1 identical over 9 bases. Germline CDR1 and CDR2: WSHSY and SAAADI. CDR3 size: 15 residues. The CDR3 DNA is TGCGCCAGCAGACAGGGGGCCGGGGCCAAAAACATGCAGTACTTC. Translation gives CASRQGAGAKNMQYF.

This rearrangement joins TRBV11-2 to TRBJ2-6; TRBD1 or TRBD2 may be the D gene (5 bases each). The last part of the DNA fits TRBJ2-7 better; the J call may be wrong. This CDR3 contains 15 residues. Per the germline V gene, CDR1 is SGHAT and CDR2 is FQNNGV. The CDR3 here is CASSPGLCAKDMQYF. CDR3 in DNA: TGTGCCAGCAGCCCGGGGCTGTGCGCCAAAGACATGCAGTACTTC.